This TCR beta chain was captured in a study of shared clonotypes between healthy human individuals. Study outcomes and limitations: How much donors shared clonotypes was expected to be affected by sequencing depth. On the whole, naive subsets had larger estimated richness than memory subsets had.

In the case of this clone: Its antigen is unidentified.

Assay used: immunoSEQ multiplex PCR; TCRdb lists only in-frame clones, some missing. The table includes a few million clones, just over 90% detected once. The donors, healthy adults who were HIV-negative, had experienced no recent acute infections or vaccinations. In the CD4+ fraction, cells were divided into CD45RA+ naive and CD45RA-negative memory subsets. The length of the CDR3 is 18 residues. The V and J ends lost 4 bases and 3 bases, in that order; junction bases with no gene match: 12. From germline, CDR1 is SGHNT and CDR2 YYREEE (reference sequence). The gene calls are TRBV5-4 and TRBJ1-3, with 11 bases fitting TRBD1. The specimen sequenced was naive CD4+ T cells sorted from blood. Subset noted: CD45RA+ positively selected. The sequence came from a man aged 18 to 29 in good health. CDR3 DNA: TGTGCCAGCAGCCAAGTCGGGACAGGGGGAACCTTTGGAAACACCATATATTTT. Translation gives CASSQVGTGGTFGNTIYF. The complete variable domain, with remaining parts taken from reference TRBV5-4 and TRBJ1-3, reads ETGVTQSPTHLIKTRGQQVTLRCSSQSGHNTVSWYQQALGQGPQFIFQYYREEENGRGNFPPRFSGLQFPNYSSELNVNALELDDSALYLCASSQVGTGGTFGNTIYFGEGSWLTVV.